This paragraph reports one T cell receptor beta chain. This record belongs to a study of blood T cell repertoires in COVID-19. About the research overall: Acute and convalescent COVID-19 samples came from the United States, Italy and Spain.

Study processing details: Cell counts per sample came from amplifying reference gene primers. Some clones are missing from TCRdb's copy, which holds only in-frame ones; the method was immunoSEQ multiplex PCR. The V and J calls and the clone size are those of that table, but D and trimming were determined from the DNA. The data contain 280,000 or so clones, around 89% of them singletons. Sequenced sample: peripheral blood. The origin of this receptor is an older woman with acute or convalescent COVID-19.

CDR3: CASSRDRGHGYTF. The CDR3, as DNA: TGCGCCAGCAGTCGGGACAGGGGCCATGGCTACACCTTC. V gene TRBV5-1 combines with J gene TRBJ1-2; 10 nucleotides line up with TRBD1. From germline, CDR1 is SGHRS and CDR2 YFSETQ. The CDR3 is made up of 13 amino acids. With 5 bases clipped from V and 6 bases from J, the junction kept 4 bases outside the gene matches.